This T cell receptor beta chain was sequenced during a study of T cells in Graves' hyperthyroidism and ophthalmopathy. The study's findings and limits: Ophthalmopathy was predicted by the model a median of roughly 6.6 months ahead of onset.

The CDR3 regions of TCR beta were amplified from RNA transcripts. HTBI primers were the set used in a first-round RT-PCR of the TCR CDR3. TCRdb re-analysed the multiplex PCR reads in MiXCR, keeping a single row per CDR3 protein. The sample has some 510,000 distinct CDR3 sequences; more than 45% are singletons. Participants, patients aged 18 to 65, had newly diagnosed hyperthyroidism with a duration under 2 months. This clonotype was recorded a few times. The target antigen is unknown. CDR1 SGHTA and CDR2 FQGNSA come from the germline V gene. V lost 2 bases and J 4 bases, leaving 15 bases between the germline ends. The CDR3 loop spans 16 amino acids.

The receptor was isolated from a woman younger than 30 with Graves' hyperthyroidism. The chain uses TRBV7-2 and TRBJ1-3; no firm D call. Sequenced: peripheral blood or thyroid tissue (not recorded which). CDR3 loop: CASSLSVGTRGNTIYF. CDR3 nucleotide sequence: TGTGCCAGCAGCTTAAGTGTCGGTACACGCGGAAACACCATATATTTT.